Sequencing of this TCR beta chain was carried out in a study of human versus mouse CDR3 diversity and MHC coevolution. Study findings and constraints: Mice had fewer CDR3 deletions and insertions than humans on average. Human T cells underwent selection on a handful of different MHC II alleles. Humans had the largest estimated TCR beta repertoire, 1.5 million to 2 million clonotypes.

This table comes from immunoSEQ multiplex PCR, and its TCRdb copy is limited to in-frame clones, with some not included. The sample lists about 77,000 clones, 80% to 95% occurring once. On this clone: The target antigen is unknown.

This TCR came from a person aged 25 to 69 in good health. Material: naive CD4+ T cells from blood. Noted subset: CD45RO-negative CD62L-positive naive CD4 T cells.

DNA for the CDR3: TGCGCCAGCAGCCGGGGCGCGAGGAGCTCCTACGAGCAGTACTTC. It is translated as CASSRGARSSYEQYF. This chain links TRBV4-1 with TRBJ2-5; maybe TRBD1 (5 bases). The end of the DNA fits TRBJ2-7 better, so the J call may be wrong. The CDR3 extends over 15 amino acids. From germline, CDR1 is MGHRA and CDR2 YSYEKL.